These 19 T cell receptor beta chains share one sample of origin, sequenced in a study of TIL therapy for anti-PD-1-resistant metastatic lung cancer. Specified time point: pre-treatment sample, taken before nivolumab and TIL therapy. Sequencing used immunoSEQ v3. The method was immunoSEQ multiplex PCR; TCRdb's version includes in-frame clones alone and lacks a portion of them. The profile shows more than 50,000 clones, roughly 87% of them singletons. The source material was blood, sampled at baseline. The source of these receptors is a person between 25 and 79 years old with non-small cell lung cancer.

The V and J genes are TRBV28 and TRBJ1-2; possibly TRBD1 for D (6 bases). CDR3 length equals 12 residues. The V gene's germline CDR1 is MDHEN and CDR2 SYDVKM. The V end lost 10 bases, the J end lost 7 bases, and 16 bases lay between the germline ends. In DNA form, the CDR3 reads TGTGCCACCGGGCGACAGGCGGCTGGCTACACCTTC. This translates into CATGRQAAGYTF.

The V and J genes are TRBV19 and TRBJ1-3; 9 bases line up with TRBD1. Germline CDR1 and CDR2: LNHDA and SQIVND (reference sequence). The CDR3 loop spans 17 amino acids. J was trimmed by 4 bases and V by 5 bases; bases with no gene match: 12. The CDR3 DNA sequence: TGTGCCAGTAGTGGAAGGACAGGGGCCGTTCAAGGAAACACCATATATTTT. Translated, it gives CASSGRTGAVQGNTIYF.

The rearrangement links TRBV28 to TRBJ1-2; D is unclear. Trimming shortened V by 4 bases and J by 2 bases, and 11 bases separated the two germline ends. In germline, CDR1 is MDHEN, CDR2 SYDVKM. The CDR3 loop spans 14 amino acids. This chain's CDR3 is CASSSTDENYGYTF. CDR3 nucleotides: TGTGCCAGCAGTTCAACAGACGAAAACTATGGCTACACCTTC.

The chain recombines TRBV15 with TRBJ1-2; D gene ambiguous. The V gene lost 0 bases and the J gene lost 0 bases, with 17 bases spanning the gap. Germline V gene lookup returns CDR1 LNHNV and CDR2 YYDKDF (reference sequence). CDR3 length: 18 residues. CDR3 bases: TGTGCCACCAGCAGAGATCCGACGGATCTCTTGACTAACTATGGCTACACCTTC. The encoded protein is CATSRDPTDLLTNYGYTF.

The V gene is TRBV7-3, the J gene TRBJ2-7; D is uncertain. This CDR3 region has 13 residues. The V gene lost 0 bases and the J gene lost 5 bases, with 8 bases spanning the gap. The germline V gene encodes CDR1 SGHTA and CDR2 FQGTGA. CDR3 amino acids: CASSLTGGDEQYF. The CDR3 nucleotides read TGTGCCAGCAGCTTAACAGGCGGCGACGAGCAGTACTTC.

The rearrangement uses TRBV7-2 and TRBJ1-3; D gene unclear. V was trimmed by 1 base and J by 2 bases, leaving 9 bases between them. Germline V gene sequence: CDR1 SGHTA, CDR2 FQGNSA. The CDR3 is 15 amino acids. The CDR3 DNA sequence: TGTGCCAGCAGCTTAGTGGTAACAGCTGGAAACACCATATATTTT. Translation: CASSLVVTAGNTIYF. Drawing the rest from reference TRBV7-2 and TRBJ1-3, the complete variable domain is GAGVSQSPSNKVTEKGKDVELRCDPISGHTALYWYRQSLGQGLEFLIYFQGNSAPDKSGLPSDRFSAERTGGSVSTLTIQRTQQEDSAVYLCASSLVVTAGNTIYFGEGSWLTVV.

This clone was seen a few times. The V gene is TRBV18, the J gene TRBJ1-1, with 9 bases aligning to TRBD1. CDR1 and CDR2 (germline): KGHSH, LQKENI. V lost 4 bases, J lost 1 base, and 1 base stayed unmatched. The CDR3 length is 14 residues. The CDR3: CASSRTGENTEAFF. The CDR3 coding sequence is TGTGCCAGCTCACGGACAGGGGAGAACACTGAAGCTTTCTTT.

The chain carries TRBV27 and TRBJ1-3; D is uncertain. Germline values: CDR1 MNHEY, CDR2 SMNVEV (reference sequence). The CDR3 spans 16 residues. Trimming left V 6 bases short and J 0 bases short, with 15 bases between. Here the CDR3 reads CASRQRTGSSGNTIYF. The CDR3 coding sequence is TGTGCCAGCAGACAACGGACGGGGAGCTCTGGAAACACCATATATTTT.

The chain recombines TRBV11-2 with TRBJ2-1, with a weak D call TRBD2 (5 bases). The germline V gene encodes CDR1 SGHAT and CDR2 FQNNGV. With 5 bases removed from V and 14 bases from J, the gap between germline ends came to 19 bases. This CDR3 has 13 amino acids. CDR3 in amino acids: CASSRTGMTGKFF. CDR3 in DNA: TGTGCCAGCAGCCGCACCGGCATGACGGGGAAGTTCTTC.

The CDR3 loop is CASSPPRGLEYNEQFF. CDR3 nucleotide sequence: TGTGCCAGCTCACCACCCCGGGGTTTAGAATACAATGAGCAGTTCTTC. The V gene is TRBV18, the J gene TRBJ2-1, with D perhaps TRBD2 (5 bases). Trimming removed 0 bases from V and 4 bases from J, with 13 bases in between. Germline V CDR1 and CDR2: KGHSH, LQKENI. The CDR3 has 16 amino acids.

The chain uses TRBV12-5 and TRBJ2-7; tentative D call: TRBD1 (6 bases). The CDR3 is 15 residues long. CDR1 and CDR2 (germline): LGHNT, FRNRAP. Trimming took 7 bases from V and 3 from J, leaving 19 bases between them. CDR3 loop: CASASPGAVNYEQYF. CDR3 sequence (DNA): TGTGCTAGTGCCTCCCCAGGGGCCGTGAACTACGAGCAGTACTTC.

This clone has a single count. The chain joins TRBV13 to TRBJ2-5; D is unclear. In germline, CDR1 is PRHDT, CDR2 FYEKMQ (reference sequence). This CDR3 contains 11 residues. The V and J ends lost 3 bases and 4 bases respectively, with 3 bases between them. Here the CDR3 reads CASSFGETQYF. As DNA, the CDR3 is TGTGCCAGCAGCTTCGGAGAGACCCAGTACTTC.

This clone has only one observation. V is TRBV24-1 and J is TRBJ2-5, with 9 positions matching TRBD2. The V and J ends lost 5 bases and 3 bases, in that order; junction bases with no gene match: 15. The CDR3 contains 18 residues. Germline V gene lookup returns CDR1 KGHDR and CDR2 SFDVKD. The CDR3 loop reads CATSGGLPAGGLKETQYF. CDR3 DNA sequence: TGTGCCACCAGTGGAGGCCTGCCTGCGGGAGGGCTAAAAGAGACCCAGTACTTC.

The J gene is TRBJ2-3, the V gene TRBV5-1; 13 positions agree with TRBD2. Trimming took 5 bases from V and 6 from J; bases not matched to a gene: 12. The CDR3 is made up of 17 amino acids. Germline V gene data show CDR1 as SGHRS and CDR2 as YFSETQ. CDR3 sequence reads: CASRPELAGGPKDTQYF. In DNA, the CDR3 is TGCGCCAGCAGGCCCGAACTAGCGGGAGGGCCAAAGGATACGCAGTATTTT.

The table lists this clone with a few counts. The V gene is TRBV4-1, the J gene TRBJ1-6, with a tentative D call TRBD1 (5 bases). The length of the CDR3 is 18 residues. V lost 0 bases and J lost 7, with 19 bases in between. CDR1 is MGHRA and CDR2 is YSYEKL in the germline V gene. The CDR3 DNA reads as TGCGCCAGCAGCCAAGACCCCGGGGGGGTTTACGGGAATTCACCCCTCCACTTT. Protein sequence: CASSQDPGGVYGNSPLHF.

The V gene is TRBV4-1, the J gene TRBJ1-2, with D hard to call. There are 15 residues in the CDR3. V lost 1 base, J lost 5 bases, and 14 bases lay in between. Germline CDR1 is MGHRA and CDR2 is YSYEKL. This CDR3 is CASSQGRSQSYGYTF. In DNA, the CDR3 is TGCGCCAGCAGCCAAGGCCGATCCCAGAGTTATGGCTACACCTTC.

J is TRBJ2-1 and V is TRBV12-5, with D perhaps TRBD2 (6 bases). Trimming shortened V by 5 bases and J by 4 bases, and 24 bases separated the two germline ends. This CDR3 comprises 18 residues. Germline CDR1 reads LGHNT; CDR2 reads FRNRAP. CDR3 residues: CASGPPAAGPLGYNEQFF. In nucleotides, the CDR3 is TGTGCTAGTGGTCCCCCGGCGGCGGGGCCTCTCGGATACAATGAGCAGTTCTTC. Drawing the rest from reference TRBV12-5 and TRBJ2-1, the complete variable domain is DARVTQTPRHKVTEMGQEVTMRCQPILGHNTVFWYRQTMMQGLELLAYFRNRAPLDDSGMPKDRFSAEMPDATLATLKIQPSEPRDSAVYFCASGPPAAGPLGYNEQFFGPGTRLTVL.

In its sample, this clone was seen once. The chain has TRBV4-1 and TRBJ1-5; TRBD1 is a possible D gene (6 bases). V lost 0 bases, J lost 4 bases, and 10 bases lay in between. This CDR3 has 15 amino acids. Germline V gene lookup returns CDR1 MGHRA and CDR2 YSYEKL. The CDR3 reads CASSQDLTGNQPQHF. CDR3 bases: TGCGCCAGCAGCCAAGATCTAACAGGGAATCAGCCCCAGCATTTT.

This chain uses TRBV2 with TRBJ2-4, with D perhaps TRBD2 (5 bases). Between the trimmed V and J ends, which lost 5 bases and 11 bases, there was a span of 19 bases. Germline V gives CDR1 SNHLY, CDR2 FYNNEI. The CDR3 has 14 residues. CDR3 sequence reads: CASSPPLVAGVQYF. CDR3 DNA: TGTGCCAGCAGTCCCCCCCTGGTAGCCGGGGTTCAGTACTTC.